This T cell receptor beta chain stems from a study of blood T cell repertoires in COVID-19 (dated by TCRdb to 2018 to 2020). A note on the overall study: Samples from collaborators originated in the United States, Italy and Spain and spanned both the acute and convalescent phases of COVID-19. Samples were obtained from the ongoing ImmuneRACE study (first 160 participants) and from approximately 1,200 subjects provided by 6 global collaborators. Where available, HLA class I and class II types were obtained from metadata supplied by the sample provider rather than from assay-based typing. The dataset comprised deeply sampled blood TCRbeta repertoires from subjects exposed to, actively infected with, or recovered from COVID-19. The repertoires were made available in a free public database intended to serve as a resource for research on the immune response to SARS-CoV-2. Nearly every sample came with metadata listing a de-identified subject ID, COVID-19 status, age in years and sex. The prospective study material was composed of cDNA or gDNA derived from T cells, B-cell-depleted T cells, or PBMCs.

In the prospective study, participants were about 18 to 100 years old, resided in fewer than 25 geographic areas of the United States, and were enrolled through a virtual design. To assign participants to cohorts, the prospective study relied on clinical history that participants themselves reported in a screening survey and a study questionnaire. In the prospective study, whole blood, serum and a nasopharyngeal or oropharyngeal swab were collected from each participant by mobile phlebotomists. Participants in the prospective study had the option to provide additional blood draws and questionnaires over a roughly 2-month period. Prospective study blood samples were shipped either frozen or at room temperature before DNA extraction. The immunoSEQ Assay, a bias-controlled multiplex PCR, was used to amplify TCRbeta CDR3 regions from genomic DNA. Under the source paper's analysis protocol: Within the assay, amplification of reference gene primers was used to estimate how many nucleated cells each sample contained. To quantify the absolute abundance of each unique TCRbeta CDR3 rearrangement, sequence reads were collapsed and filtered. Productive Simpson clonality was computed per sample as the square root of Simpson's diversity index over productive rearrangements. TCRdb carries this immuneACCESS record with in-frame sequences only. Its versions omit some clonotypes, under half of them owing to an unresolved V gene in the studies checked, with the rest unexplained. The V and J calls and clone size come from that table; D and trimming were worked out from the DNA. Recorded for this sample are almost 250,000 clones; approximately 85% of them occurred a single time. The ten largest clonotypes hold approximately 9.6% of the sample.

On this clone itself: The specificity of this receptor is unknown. Base qualities are missing; no much larger clone stands one base away.

Overall study results and their limits: How much clinical and demographic metadata was included differed by source and by participant, and the metadata was provided uncurated.

Specimen: PBMCs or T cells enriched from blood (not recorded which). The receptor was derived from a woman aged 45 to 65 with acute COVID-19.

The nucleotides read TGTGCCAGCAGCCCACTAAACAGGGGAACTGAAGCTTTCTTT. This sequence encodes CASSPLNRGTEAFF. The chain is assembled from TRBV7-2 and TRBJ1-1, with 7 middle bases fitting TRBD1. As encoded in the germline V gene, CDR1 is SGHTA while CDR2 is FQGNSA. Trimming removed 5 bases from V and 5 bases from J; the gene matches leave 8 bases unexplained. The CDR3 has 14 amino acids, counting the end cysteine and phenylalanine. Just CDR3 DNA is preserved here, 42 bases in frame from base 1.